These 25 T cell receptor beta chains came from one sample sequenced in a study of T cell responses to AZD1222 COVID-19 vaccine. Repertoires were generated with immunoSEQ multiplex PCR, while TCRdb's copy carries only in-frame clones and drops some. Here the sample spans about 150,000 clones, roughly 90% being singletons. Sequencing was performed on peripheral blood, taken on day 0 of AZD1222 vaccination. These receptors all stem from an adult in good health.

This clone was seen just once. V is TRBV5-5 and J is TRBJ1-2; no clear D gene. V lost 1 base and J lost 3, with 13 bases in between. CDR3 length: 15 residues. Germline V gene data show CDR1 as SGHKS and CDR2 as YYEKEE (reference sequence). The CDR3 spells CASSLSWERHYGYTF. The CDR3, as DNA: TGTGCCAGCAGCTTGAGCTGGGAACGGCACTATGGCTACACCTTC.

The rearrangement uses TRBV6-5 and TRBJ1-6, with 8 bases fitting TRBD1. In germline, CDR1 is MNHEY, CDR2 SVGAGI. The CDR3 extends over 16 amino acids. J lost 6 bases, V lost 4 bases, and 8 bases had no gene match. The CDR3 reads CASSWVRGQVNSPLHF. The DNA of the CDR3 is TGTGCCAGCAGTTGGGTTAGGGGACAGGTTAATTCACCCCTCCACTTT.

J is TRBJ2-5 and V is TRBV9; 8 bases match TRBD2. Trimming cost V 6 bases and J 4 bases; bases outside gene matches: 11. Germline V gene data show CDR1 as SGDLS and CDR2 as YYNGEE. This CDR3 region has 15 residues. CDR3 in amino acids: CASTVGLALGETQYF. CDR3 DNA: TGTGCCAGCACCGTTGGACTAGCCCTCGGAGAGACCCAGTACTTC. The full variable domain, rest sourced from reference TRBV9 and TRBJ2-5, is DSGVTQTPKHLITATGQRVTLRCSPRSGDLSVYWYQQSLDQGLQFLIQYYNGEERAKGNILERFSAQQFPDLHSELNLSSLELGDSALYFCASTVGLALGETQYFGPGTRLLVL.

J is TRBJ1-2 and V is TRBV29-1, with D possibly being TRBD1 (5 bases). Germline lookup yields CDR1 SQVTM and CDR2 ANQGSEA. This CDR3 has 11 amino acids. Trimming took 0 bases from V and 6 from J, leaving 5 bases between them. The DNA of the CDR3 is TGCAGCGTTGAAGACAGGGATGGCTACACCTTC. This gives the protein CSVEDRDGYTF. The whole variable domain, remainder taken from reference TRBV29-1 and TRBJ1-2, is SAVISQKPSRDICQRGTSLTIQCQVDSQVTMMFWYRQQPGQSLTLIATANQGSEATYESGFVIDKFPISRPNLTFSTLTVSNMSPEDSSIYLCSVEDRDGYTFGSGTRLTVV.

CDR3 nucleotide sequence: TGTGCTAGTGCCCCCTCGATTACCGGGGAGCTGTTTTTT. It translates to CASAPSITGELFF. This chain connects TRBV12-5 to TRBJ2-2; the D is unclear. Trimming took off 7 bases at V and 5 bases at J, with 11 bases between the two ends. The CDR3 has 13 amino acids. From germline, CDR1 is LGHNT and CDR2 FRNRAP. Variable domain in full (rest from reference TRBV12-5 and TRBJ2-2): DARVTQTPRHKVTEMGQEVTMRCQPILGHNTVFWYRQTMMQGLELLAYFRNRAPLDDSGMPKDRFSAEMPDATLATLKIQPSEPRDSAVYFCASAPSITGELFFGEGSRLTVL.

The V call is TRBV24-1, the J call TRBJ1-1, with a weak D call TRBD1 (5 bases). Trimming cost V 8 bases and J 5 bases, with 17 bases left between them. The length of the CDR3 is 14 residues. Germline V gives CDR1 KGHDR, CDR2 SFDVKD. The CDR3 nucleotides read TGTGCCACCACCGGGACGGATTTAAAGACTGAAGCTTTCTTT. As protein: CATTGTDLKTEAFF.

The genes are TRBV3-1 (or the pseudogene TRBV3-2) and TRBJ2-1; D is uncertain. There are 12 residues in the CDR3. Trimming cost V 4 bases and J 10 bases, with 11 bases left between them. Germline-derived CDR1 and CDR2 are LGHDT and YNNKEL (reference sequence). The CDR3: CASSPPLGEQFF. The CDR3 DNA reads as TGTGCCAGCAGCCCCCCCCTCGGGGAGCAGTTCTTC.

V and J are TRBV4-3 and TRBJ2-2; D not certain. Deletions cut 0 bases from V and 1 base from J, with 9 bases between. This CDR3 comprises 16 residues. Germline CDR1 reads LGHNA; CDR2 reads YSLEER. In DNA, the CDR3 is TGCGCCAGCAGCCAAGATTTGGCAGGGAACACCGGGGAGCTGTTTTTT. Its translation: CASSQDLAGNTGELFF.

The chain recombines TRBV28 with TRBJ1-6; TRBD1 aligns across 10 bases. CDR1 and CDR2 (germline): MDHEN, SYDVKM. The trim removed 7 bases at V and 3 bases at J, leaving 3 bases unmatched. The CDR3 covers 15 residues. The CDR3 DNA is TGTGCCAGCATCGGGACAGGGGACTATAATTCACCCCTCCACTTT. Its translation: CASIGTGDYNSPLHF. Filled out from reference TRBV28 and TRBJ1-6, the complete variable domain reads DVKVTQSSRYLVKRTGEKVFLECVQDMDHENMFWYRQDPGLGLRLIYFSYDVKMKEKGDIPEGYSVSREKKERFSLILESASTNQTSMYLCASIGTGDYNSPLHFGNGTRLTVT.

V gene TRBV7-2 combines with J gene TRBJ1-2, with no clear D. Trimming removed 1 base from V and 0 bases from J, with 9 bases in between. The CDR3 is 15 residues long. Germline V gene data show CDR1 as SGHTA and CDR2 as FQGNSA. The CDR3 loop is CASSLEGPANYGYTF. The CDR3 DNA is TGTGCCAGCAGCTTAGAGGGTCCAGCTAACTATGGCTACACCTTC.

This clone came up a few times. The CDR3: CAWRSFGGNQPQHF. As DNA, the CDR3 is TGTGCCTGGAGATCGTTCGGGGGCAATCAGCCCCAGCATTTT. The gene calls are TRBV30 and TRBJ1-5; D unresolved. The germline CDR1 and CDR2 sequences are GTSNPN and SVGIG (reference sequence). The CDR3 loop spans 14 amino acids. The germline V and J ends were trimmed by 3 bases and 2 bases, with 11 bases remaining between them.

The V call is TRBV9, the J call TRBJ1-3; D is unclear. Between the trimmed V and J ends, which lost 0 bases and 4 bases, there was a span of 17 bases. This CDR3 contains 17 residues. Germline-derived CDR1 and CDR2 are SGDLS and YYNGEE. Here the CDR3 reads CASSVGSSDSSGNTIYF. The CDR3 DNA sequence: TGTGCCAGCAGCGTAGGTTCAAGTGACTCGTCGGGAAACACCATATATTTT.

The genes are TRBV5-1 and TRBJ2-3; TRBD2 agrees at 9 bases. There are 17 residues in the CDR3. V gave up 1 base and J gave up 2 bases; unmatched junction bases: 8. The germline V gene has CDR1 SGHRS and CDR2 YFSETQ. The CDR3 reads CASSLRKAGGPTDTQYF. The CDR3 nucleotides are TGCGCCAGCAGCTTGAGGAAAGCGGGGGGACCCACAGATACGCAGTATTTT.

The chain is built from TRBV5-1 and TRBJ2-3, with D possibly being TRBD1 or TRBD2 (5 bases each). The ends were cut back, 4 bases at V and 9 bases at J, with 15 bases in the middle. The germline gives CDR1 SGHRS, CDR2 YFSETQ. The CDR3 is 13 residues long. The CDR3, as DNA: TGCGCCAGCAGCGCCCGGGACCAAGAAACGCAGTATTTT. Protein sequence: CASSARDQETQYF.

The chain uses TRBV2 and TRBJ1-2; 10 positions agree with TRBD1. The V gene end was trimmed by 6 bases and the J gene end by 4 bases; junction bases not matched to a gene: 5. The germline V gene has CDR1 SNHLY and CDR2 FYNNEI. The CDR3 sequence is 14 residues long. CDR3 sequence reads: CASRDRGSGYGYTF. The CDR3 nucleotides read TGTGCCAGCAGGGACAGGGGGTCCGGCTATGGCTACACCTTC.

The V call is TRBV5-6, the J call TRBJ1-5; a weak D match, TRBD1 (5 bases). This CDR3 contains 16 residues. V was trimmed by 0 bases and J by 3 bases, leaving 13 bases between them. Germline CDR1 reads SGHDT; CDR2 reads YYEEEE. The CDR3 nucleotides are TGTGCCAGCAGCTTGGGGGTCTACAGGAACAATCAGCCCCAGCATTTT. Amino acid sequence: CASSLGVYRNNQPQHF. Supplemented by reference TRBV5-6 and TRBJ1-5, the full variable domain reads DAGVTQSPTHLIKTRGQQVTLRCSPKSGHDTVSWYQQALGQGPQFIFQYYEEEERQRGNFPDRFSGHQFPNYSSELNVNALLLGDSALYLCASSLGVYRNNQPQHFGDGTRLSIL.

This rearrangement joins TRBV29-1 to TRBJ1-4; maybe TRBD1 (6 bases). Germline V gene sequence: CDR1 SQVTM, CDR2 ANQGSEA. This CDR3 spans 14 amino acids. V lost 4 bases and J 8 bases, leaving 17 bases between the germline ends. The CDR3 region is CSVAARGAKEKLFF. CDR3 DNA sequence: TGCAGCGTTGCGGCCCGGGGGGCAAAAGAAAAACTGTTTTTT.

The chain combines TRBV19 with TRBJ1-5; TRBD1 is a possible D gene (5 bases). CDR3 size: 13 residues. V was shortened by 5 bases and J by 11 bases, with 16 bases between the two germline ends. The germline V gene has CDR1 LNHDA and CDR2 SQIVND (reference sequence). The CDR3 DNA sequence: TGTGCCAGTAGTCCACGGGGCCCTCTCACCCAGCATTTT. Its protein is CASSPRGPLTQHF.

This clone has just one count. The V gene is TRBV7-9, the J gene TRBJ2-3; 7 bases map to TRBD1. This CDR3 contains 16 residues. CDR1 is SEHNR and CDR2 is FQNEAQ in the germline V gene (reference sequence). The V and J ends lost 5 bases and 4 bases, in that order; junction bases with no gene match: 12. The CDR3 bases are TGTGCCAGCAGCCCTTGGGACAGCGGAAGTGCAGATACGCAGTATTTT. Its translation: CASSPWDSGSADTQYF.

The rearrangement links TRBV7-8 to TRBJ1-3, with D possibly matching TRBD1 (6 bases). Looked up from germline, CDR1 is SGHVS and CDR2 is FQNEAQ. The CDR3 runs to 19 residues. Trimming left V 1 base short and J 0 bases short, with 19 bases between. For the CDR3, the DNA is TGTGCCAGCAGCTTAGGTGGGCAGGGGACAACCTTCTCTGGAAACACCATATATTTT. Its translation: CASSLGGQGTTFSGNTIYF.

This rearrangement joins TRBV7-9 to TRBJ2-3, with 10 bases identical to TRBD2. V shed 1 base and J 8 bases; nucleotides not matched to a gene: 6. Germline V CDR1 and CDR2: SEHNR, FQNEAQ (reference sequence). The length of the CDR3 is 15 residues. CDR3 sequence (DNA): TGTGCCAGCAGCTTAGTAGCGGGGGGACCAACTACGCAGTATTTT. Translated, it gives CASSLVAGGPTTQYF. Combining the CDR3 with reference TRBV7-9 and TRBJ2-3 gives the whole variable domain DTGVSQNPRHKITKRGQNVTFRCDPISEHNRLYWYRQTLGQGPEFLTYFQNEAQLEKSRLLSDRFSAERPKGSFSTLEIQRTEQGDSAMYLCASSLVAGGPTTQYFGPGTRLTVL.

The chain uses TRBV3-1 (or the pseudogene TRBV3-2) and TRBJ1-5; D is ambiguous. This CDR3 comprises 13 residues. Germline V gene data show CDR1 as LGHDT and CDR2 as YNNKEL (reference sequence). The ends were cut back, 1 base at V and 9 bases at J, with 10 bases in the middle. CDR3 amino acids: CASSQGWAGPQHF. CDR3 DNA sequence: TGTGCCAGCAGCCAAGGGTGGGCAGGGCCCCAGCATTTT.

The rearrangement joins TRBV14 to TRBJ2-5, with D tentatively TRBD1 (5 bases). The CDR3 length is 13 residues. Germline V gives CDR1 SGHDN, CDR2 FVKESK. V was trimmed by 3 bases and J by 2 bases, leaving 7 bases between them. The CDR3 region is CASSQGLQETQYF. CDR3 bases: TGTGCCAGCAGCCAGGGGCTACAAGAGACCCAGTACTTC. The full variable domain, completed using reference TRBV14 and TRBJ2-5, is EAGVTQFPSHSVIEKGQTVTLRCDPISGHDNLYWYRRVMGKEIKFLLHFVKESKQDESGMPNNRFLAERTGGTYSTLKVQPAELEDSGVYFCASSQGLQETQYFGPGTRLLVL.

The chain carries TRBV19 and TRBJ1-3; unclear D gene. The CDR3 extends over 14 amino acids. The V gene's germline CDR1 is LNHDA and CDR2 SQIVND (reference sequence). The V gene lost 7 bases and the J gene lost 4 bases, with 14 bases spanning the gap. CDR3: CASKGPEAGNTIYF. CDR3 in DNA: TGTGCCAGTAAGGGCCCCGAGGCGGGAAACACCATATATTTT.

V gene TRBV7-3 combines with J gene TRBJ2-1; tentatively, D is TRBD2 (6 bases). V lost 5 bases to trimming and J lost 10 bases, with 15 bases between them. CDR1 is SGHTA, CDR2 FQGTGA, per germline. The CDR3 covers 13 residues. The CDR3 DNA follows: TGTGCCAGCAGCCCCGGACTGAGCGGGGAGCAGTTCTTC. Its translation is CASSPGLSGEQFF.